These 4 T cell receptor beta chains came from one sample sequenced in a study of T cells in narcolepsy. Assay used: immunoSEQ multiplex PCR; TCRdb lists only in-frame clones, some missing. This sample has about 2,200 clones, with over 25% found just once. What these receptors recognize is not known. Material for sequencing was cultured CD4+ T cells from cerebrospinal fluid. The receptors shown here come from a human donor with narcolepsy.

Ten or more counts support this clone. Relative to the germline gene, one junction end is altered; a read error may explain this. This chain links TRBV9 with TRBJ1-4; the D gene is possibly TRBD1 (5 bases). Germline CDR1 is SGDLS and CDR2 is YYNGEE. There are 15 residues in the CDR3. CDR3 amino acids: CARSARGVRGEKLFF. The CDR3 nucleotides read TGTGCCCGCAGCGCACGGGGGGTCCGGGGTGAAAAACTGTTTTTT.

This clone is labeled medium-sized. J is TRBJ2-2 and V is TRBV9, with D maybe TRBD2 (7 bases). Trimming took off 1 base at V and 6 bases at J, with 13 bases between the two ends. The CDR3 runs 15 residues. In germline, CDR1 is SGDLS, CDR2 YYNGEE. CDR3 in amino acids: CASSVLGGLAGELFF. As DNA, the CDR3 is TGTGCCAGCAGCGTACTGGGGGGGCTTGCCGGGGAGCTGTTTTTT.

The J gene is TRBJ2-7, the V gene TRBV4-2; D may be TRBD1 or TRBD2 (6 bases each). V lost 5 bases, J lost 6 bases, and 14 bases lay in between. CDR1 and CDR2 (germline): LGHNA, YNFKEQ. CDR3 length: 13 residues. The CDR3, as DNA: TGTGCCAGCAGCTCGGTCAGGGGAGGCGAGCAGTACTTC. This sequence encodes CASSSVRGGEQYF.

The chain employs TRBV6-7 and TRBJ1-2; D call uncertain. TRBV6-7 is annotated as an ORF whose role is uncertain. This CDR3 is built from 16 residues. Trimming cost V 5 bases and J 3 bases, with 19 bases left between them. The CDR3: CASSDFLGSQDYGYTF. CDR3 in DNA: TGTGCCAGCAGTGACTTTCTGGGGTCCCAGGACTATGGCTACACCTTC.